This entry lists 27 T cell receptor beta chains sequenced from one sample in a study of blood T cell repertoires in COVID-19. Repertoires were generated with immunoSEQ multiplex PCR, while TCRdb's copy carries only in-frame clones and drops some. The sample consists of approximately 240,000 clones, 70% to 90% of them appearing once. Material for sequencing was peripheral blood. These receptors originate from a woman aged 40 to 50 who had recovered from COVID-19.

The genes are TRBV10-3 and TRBJ1-1; no definite D call. This CDR3 contains 14 residues. Germline CDR1 ENHRY, CDR2 SYGVKD. The V gene lost 5 bases and the J gene lost 1 base, with 11 bases spanning the gap. The CDR3 region has the DNA TGTGCCATCAGTCCGGGAATCGAGAACACTGAAGCTTTCTTT. Its protein product is CAISPGIENTEAFF.

The V gene is TRBV4-2, the J gene TRBJ2-2; 9 nucleotides align to TRBD2. Per the germline V gene, CDR1 is LGHNA and CDR2 is YNFKEQ. The CDR3 length is 18 residues. The V and J ends lost 3 bases and 6 bases, in that order; junction bases with no gene match: 14. CDR3 in amino acids: CASSHGEGLAYFAGELFF. CDR3 DNA: TGTGCCAGCAGCCACGGCGAGGGACTAGCTTATTTCGCCGGGGAGCTGTTTTTT.

This chain joins TRBV7-3 and TRBJ1-4, with D maybe TRBD1 (6 bases). This CDR3 comprises 18 residues. CDR1 is SGHTA and CDR2 is FQGTGA in the germline V gene. Deletions cut 0 bases from V and 3 bases from J, with 17 bases between. CDR3 DNA sequence: TGTGCCAGCAGCTTAACGTGGTCAGGGGTTGGGGCTAATGAAAAACTGTTTTTT. It specifies CASSLTWSGVGANEKLFF.

This clone is a singleton in its sample. V is TRBV11-3 and J is TRBJ2-7; no reliable D call. Trimming stripped 1 base from V and 3 bases from J, with 13 bases between. This CDR3 region has 15 residues. Germline V CDR1 and CDR2: SGHNT, YENEEA. The CDR3 sequence is CASSLGGLEDYEQYF. In DNA form, the CDR3 reads TGTGCCAGCAGCTTAGGAGGTTTAGAAGACTACGAGCAGTACTTC. The full variable domain, its missing parts supplied by reference TRBV11-3 and TRBJ2-7, is EAGVVQSPRYKIIEKKQPVAFWCNPISGHNTLYWYLQNLGQGPELLIRYENEEAVDDSQLPKDRFSAERLKGVDSTLKIQPAELGDSAVYLCASSLGGLEDYEQYFGPGTRLTVT.

The chain joins TRBV7-2 to TRBJ2-7; 8 bases map to TRBD1. CDR1 SGHTA and CDR2 FQGNSA come from the germline V gene. V was pared by 5 bases and J by 1 base, with 7 bases of the junction left unmatched. This CDR3 contains 15 residues. The CDR3 DNA reads TGTGCCAGCAGCCCCAGTACAGGGGGGTCCTACGAGCAGTACTTC. Amino acid sequence: CASSPSTGGSYEQYF.

This clone was observed a handful of times. The chain joins TRBV5-1 to TRBJ2-7, with 9 bases lining up with TRBD1. This CDR3 contains 15 residues. Germline CDR1 is SGHRS and CDR2 is YFSETQ. V dropped 4 bases and J dropped 6; count of bases not matched to a gene: 11. The DNA of the CDR3 is TGCGCCAGCAGCACAGCCGGGACAGGGTGGAGCGAGCAGTACTTC. Protein sequence: CASSTAGTGWSEQYF.

The rearrangement uses TRBV15 and TRBJ1-2, with D maybe TRBD1 (6 bases). The length of the CDR3 is 14 residues. The ends were cut back, 1 base at V and 4 bases at J, with 10 bases in the middle. The germline gives CDR1 LNHNV, CDR2 YYDKDF (reference sequence). This CDR3 is CATSRAQGSYGYTF. DNA of the CDR3: TGTGCCACCAGCAGAGCACAGGGTTCCTATGGCTACACCTTC.

The chain couples TRBV6-2 or TRBV6-3 to TRBJ2-1, with D maybe TRBD2 (6 bases). CDR1 and CDR2 from the germline V gene are MNHEY and SVGEGT. CDR3 size: 15 residues. Trimming took off 2 bases at V and 4 bases at J, with 12 bases between the two ends. In DNA, the CDR3 is TGTGCCAGCAGTTACAGGAGGGACCAATACAATGAGCAGTTCTTC. This encodes CASSYRRDQYNEQFF.

The rearrangement uses TRBV5-5 and TRBJ1-2, with 9 positions matching TRBD1. From germline, CDR1 is SGHKS and CDR2 YYEKEE (reference sequence). V lost 2 bases and J lost 8; bases outside the gene matches: 7. This CDR3 comprises 14 residues. CDR3 in amino acids: CASSFTGGREGYTF. Written as DNA, the CDR3 is TGTGCCAGCAGCTTCACAGGGGGCCGAGAAGGCTACACCTTC.

V gene TRBV21-1 combines with J gene TRBJ1-4. TRBV21-1 is assigned pseudogene status. CDR3 length equals 14 residues. The CDR3 is CASTGGRANEKLFF. As DNA, the CDR3 is TGTGCCAGCACCGGGGGACGGGCTAATGAAAAACTGTTTTTT.

J is TRBJ2-5 and V is TRBV28, with 7 bases fitting TRBD1. V lost 8 bases to trimming and J lost 3 bases; unmatched junction nucleotides: 12. Germline lookup yields CDR1 MDHEN and CDR2 SYDVKM. The CDR3 loop spans 15 amino acids. The CDR3, as DNA: TGTGCCAGCCTCCCGACAGGGCGAAGGGAAGAGACCCAGTACTTC. This sequence encodes CASLPTGRREETQYF.

The J gene is TRBJ2-5, the V gene TRBV7-2; 9 nucleotides line up with TRBD2. The ends lost 1 base at V and 6 bases at J; junction bases unmatched: 6. The CDR3 has 15 amino acids. Germline V gene sequence: CDR1 SGHTA, CDR2 FQGNSA. The CDR3: CASSLEPSGAKTQYF. The CDR3 bases are TGTGCCAGCAGCTTAGAACCTAGCGGGGCCAAGACCCAGTACTTC.

The J gene is TRBJ2-6, the V gene TRBV18, with a tentative D call TRBD2 (5 bases). The CDR3 runs 19 residues. With 2 bases removed from V and 2 bases from J, the gap between germline ends came to 19 bases. CDR1 KGHSH and CDR2 LQKENI come from the germline V gene. The CDR3 sequence: CASSPNDGRGSAGANVLTF. In nucleotides, the CDR3 is TGTGCCAGCTCACCAAATGACGGAAGAGGGTCGGCTGGGGCCAACGTCCTGACTTTC.

The chain is built from TRBV3-1 (or the pseudogene TRBV3-2) and TRBJ1-2, with D maybe TRBD1 (6 bases). The CDR3 has 14 amino acids. Trimming removed 3 bases from V and 8 bases from J, with 16 bases in between. Germline CDR1 is LGHDT and CDR2 is YNNKEL (reference sequence). The CDR3 protein is CASSHQGFGSGYTF. For the CDR3, the DNA is TGTGCCAGCAGCCATCAGGGGTTCGGGTCAGGCTACACCTTC.

This chain links TRBV19 with TRBJ2-7; the D gene is possibly TRBD2 (6 bases). The CDR3 extends over 13 amino acids. The germline CDR1 and CDR2 sequences are LNHDA and SQIVND (reference sequence). The V gene lost 7 bases and the J gene lost 5 bases, with 15 bases spanning the gap. For the CDR3, the DNA is TGTGCCAGTACTGGGGGGAGGATACACGAGCAGTACTTC. Its translation: CASTGGRIHEQYF.

This clone was observed a single time. The chain recombines TRBV18 with TRBJ2-2, with D possibly matching TRBD1 (5 bases). The CDR3 spans 16 residues. V lost 5 bases and J 4 bases, leaving 17 bases between the germline ends. Germline V gene sequence: CDR1 KGHSH, CDR2 LQKENI. The CDR3 DNA follows: TGTGCCAGCTCAGACCGAGCCGCACAGGTCACCGGGGAGCTGTTTTTT. It is translated as CASSDRAAQVTGELFF.

The chain has TRBV11-3 and TRBJ2-7; D is perhaps TRBD2 (6 bases). The CDR3 length is 14 residues. V lost 3 bases, J lost 2 bases, and 11 bases lay in between. Germline-derived CDR1 and CDR2 are SGHNT and YENEEA. For the CDR3, the DNA is TGTGCCAGCAGCTTGTTAGCGGAGGCCTACGAGCAGTACTTC. Amino acid sequence: CASSLLAEAYEQYF. Full variable domain (outside the CDR3, taken from reference TRBV11-3 and TRBJ2-7): EAGVVQSPRYKIIEKKQPVAFWCNPISGHNTLYWYLQNLGQGPELLIRYENEEAVDDSQLPKDRFSAERLKGVDSTLKIQPAELGDSAVYLCASSLLAEAYEQYFGPGTRLTVT.

The chain has TRBV29-1 and TRBJ2-2; 9 bases align to TRBD2. This CDR3 is built from 15 residues. Germline trimming cut 4 bases from V and 4 bases from J; bases unmatched to any gene: 7. CDR1 is SQVTM, CDR2 ANQGSEA, per germline. CDR3 region: CSVGGASGTTGELFF. The CDR3 DNA follows: TGCAGCGTTGGGGGGGCTAGCGGGACCACCGGGGAGCTGTTTTTT.

V usage is TRBV19 and J usage is TRBJ2-1; 7 bases line up with TRBD1. The J segment lost 3 bases and the V segment lost 6 bases, leaving 5 bases of the junction unmatched. The CDR3 is 14 amino acids. Germline CDR1 LNHDA, CDR2 SQIVND (reference sequence). The CDR3 is CASSNTGVYNEQFF. In nucleotides, the CDR3 is TGTGCCAGTAGCAATACAGGGGTCTACAATGAGCAGTTCTTC.

This clone was picked up one time. The rearrangement uses TRBV7-2 and TRBJ2-2; 11 bases fit TRBD2. CDR1 SGHTA and CDR2 FQGNSA come from the germline V gene. Germline trimming cut 3 bases from V and 5 bases from J; bases unmatched to any gene: 5. The length of the CDR3 is 16 residues. CDR3 sequence (DNA): TGTGCCAGCAGCTTTGCTAGCGGGAGGAGAACCGGGGAGCTGTTTTTT. Translation: CASSFASGRRTGELFF. Variable domain in full (rest from reference TRBV7-2 and TRBJ2-2): GAGVSQSPSNKVTEKGKDVELRCDPISGHTALYWYRQSLGQGLEFLIYFQGNSAPDKSGLPSDRFSAERTGGSVSTLTIQRTQQEDSAVYLCASSFASGRRTGELFFGEGSRLTVL.

The chain couples TRBV5-1 to TRBJ1-4, with TRBD1 as a possible D gene (5 bases). The CDR3 has 15 residues. Germline V gene sequence: CDR1 SGHRS, CDR2 YFSETQ. V lost 7 bases and J lost 3, with 16 bases in between. CDR3 sequence reads: CASSAGQTSNEKLFF. The CDR3 nucleotides are TGCGCCAGCTCAGCGGGGCAGACTTCTAATGAAAAACTGTTTTTT.

The chain couples TRBV19 to TRBJ1-5, with D possibly TRBD1 on 5 matching bases. This CDR3 spans 15 amino acids. From germline, CDR1 is LNHDA and CDR2 SQIVND (reference sequence). Trimming stripped 3 bases from V and 1 base from J, with 10 bases between. DNA of the CDR3: TGTGCCAGTAGTATTCAGACAGTGAGCAATCAGCCCCAGCATTTT. Translation gives CASSIQTVSNQPQHF.

The chain employs TRBV24-1 and TRBJ2-3, with D perhaps TRBD2 (5 bases). With 3 bases removed from V and 2 bases from J, the gap between germline ends came to 14 bases. This CDR3 is 16 amino acids long. Germline CDR1 KGHDR, CDR2 SFDVKD. The CDR3 loop is CATSDEAGSATDTQYF. CDR3 sequence (DNA): TGTGCCACCAGTGATGAGGCGGGCTCTGCCACAGATACGCAGTATTTT.

CDR3 in amino acids: CASSITGSSYNEQFF. The CDR3 nucleotides read TGTGCCAGTAGTATAACCGGGAGCTCCTACAATGAGCAGTTCTTC. V is TRBV19 and J is TRBJ2-1, with a weak D call TRBD2 (6 bases). The V and J ends lost 2 bases and 0 bases respectively, with 8 bases between them. The germline gives CDR1 LNHDA, CDR2 SQIVND (reference sequence). CDR3 size: 15 residues.

This chain connects TRBV9 to TRBJ2-7; TRBD1 might be the D (6 bases). CDR1 and CDR2 from the germline V gene are SGDLS and YYNGEE. The length of the CDR3 is 15 residues. V shed 4 bases and J shed 1 base, with 15 bases lying between them. CDR3 nucleotides: TGTGCCAGCAGCCCAGAGACAGACAGGTCCTACGAGCAGTACTTC. Translation gives CASSPETDRSYEQYF.

CDR3 sequence reads: CASSSRDKYEQYF. CDR3 nucleotide sequence: TGTGCCAGCAGTTCCCGGGACAAATACGAGCAGTACTTC. V and J are TRBV6-6 and TRBJ2-7; a possible D gene is TRBD1 (6 bases). Germline-derived CDR1 and CDR2 are MNHNY and SVGAGI (reference sequence). V shed 4 bases and J shed 4 bases, with 11 bases lying between them. This CDR3 contains 13 residues.

The CDR3, as DNA: TGTGCCAGCAGCTTAACTAGGGGCAATCAGCCCCAGCATTTT. As protein: CASSLTRGNQPQHF. The chain has TRBV7-2 and TRBJ1-5; no clear D gene. The CDR3 is 14 residues long. Trimming took 2 bases from V and 2 from J, leaving 7 bases between them. Per the germline V gene, CDR1 is SGHTA and CDR2 is FQGNSA.